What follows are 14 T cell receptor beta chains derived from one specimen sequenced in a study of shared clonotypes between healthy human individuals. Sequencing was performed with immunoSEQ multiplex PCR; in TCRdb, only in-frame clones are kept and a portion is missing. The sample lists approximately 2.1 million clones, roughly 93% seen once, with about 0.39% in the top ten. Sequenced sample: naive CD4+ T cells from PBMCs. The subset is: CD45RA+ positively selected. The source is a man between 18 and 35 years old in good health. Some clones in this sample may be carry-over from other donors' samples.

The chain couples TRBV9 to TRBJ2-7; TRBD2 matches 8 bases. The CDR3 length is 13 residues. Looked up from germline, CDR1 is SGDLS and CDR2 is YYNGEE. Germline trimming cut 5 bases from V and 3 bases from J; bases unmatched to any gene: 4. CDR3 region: CASSPGLDYEQYF. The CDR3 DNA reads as TGTGCCAGCAGTCCGGGACTAGACTACGAGCAGTACTTC.

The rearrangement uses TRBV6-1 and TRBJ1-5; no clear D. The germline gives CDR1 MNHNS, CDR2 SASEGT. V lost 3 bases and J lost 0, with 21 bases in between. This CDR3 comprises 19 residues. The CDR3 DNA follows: TGTGCCAGCAGTGATTATGGCAAGAGCTTAGAATATAGCAATCAGCCCCAGCATTTT. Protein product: CASSDYGKSLEYSNQPQHF.

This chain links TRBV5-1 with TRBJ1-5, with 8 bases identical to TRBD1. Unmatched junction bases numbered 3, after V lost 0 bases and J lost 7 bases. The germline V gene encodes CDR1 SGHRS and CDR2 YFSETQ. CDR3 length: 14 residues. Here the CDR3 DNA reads TGCGCCAGCAGCTTGGATACAGGGGGACAGCCCCAGCATTTT. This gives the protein CASSLDTGGQPQHF.

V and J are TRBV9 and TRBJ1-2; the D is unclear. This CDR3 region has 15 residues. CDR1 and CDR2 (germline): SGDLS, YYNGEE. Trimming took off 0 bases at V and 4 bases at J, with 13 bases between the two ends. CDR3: CASSVDPSPFYGYTF. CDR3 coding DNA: TGTGCCAGCAGCGTAGACCCCTCCCCTTTCTATGGCTACACCTTC. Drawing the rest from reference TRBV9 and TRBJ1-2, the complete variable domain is DSGVTQTPKHLITATGQRVTLRCSPRSGDLSVYWYQQSLDQGLQFLIQYYNGEERAKGNILERFSAQQFPDLHSELNLSSLELGDSALYFCASSVDPSPFYGYTFGSGTRLTVV.

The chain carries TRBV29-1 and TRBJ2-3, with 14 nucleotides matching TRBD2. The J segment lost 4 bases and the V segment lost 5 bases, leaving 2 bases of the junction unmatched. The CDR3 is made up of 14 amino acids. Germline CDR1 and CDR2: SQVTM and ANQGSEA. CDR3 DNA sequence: TGCAGCGTTTTGGGACTAGCGGGAGCAGATACGCAGTATTTT. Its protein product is CSVLGLAGADTQYF.

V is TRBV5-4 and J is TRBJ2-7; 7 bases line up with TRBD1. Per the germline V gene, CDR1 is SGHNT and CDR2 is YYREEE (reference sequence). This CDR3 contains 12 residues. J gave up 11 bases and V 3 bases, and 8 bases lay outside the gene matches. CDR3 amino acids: CASSYTTGFEYF. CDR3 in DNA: TGTGCCAGCAGCTACACGACAGGGTTCGAGTACTTC.

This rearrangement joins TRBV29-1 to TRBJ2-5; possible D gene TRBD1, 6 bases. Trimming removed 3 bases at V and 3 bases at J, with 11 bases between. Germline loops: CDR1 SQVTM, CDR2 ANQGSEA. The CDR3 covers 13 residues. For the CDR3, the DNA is TGCAGCGTTGAGAAAAGACAGGAAGAGACCCAGTACTTC. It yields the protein CSVEKRQEETQYF. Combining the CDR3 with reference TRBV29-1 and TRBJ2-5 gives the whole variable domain SAVISQKPSRDICQRGTSLTIQCQVDSQVTMMFWYRQQPGQSLTLIATANQGSEATYESGFVIDKFPISRPNLTFSTLTVSNMSPEDSSIYLCSVEKRQEETQYFGPGTRLLVL.

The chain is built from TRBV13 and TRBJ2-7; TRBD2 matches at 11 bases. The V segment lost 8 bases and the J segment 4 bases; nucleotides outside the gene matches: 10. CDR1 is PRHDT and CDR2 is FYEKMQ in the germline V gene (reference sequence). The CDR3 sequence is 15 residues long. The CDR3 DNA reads TGTGCCAGCGCCAAGACCACTAGCGGGAGTTACGAGCAGTACTTC. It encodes CASAKTTSGSYEQYF.

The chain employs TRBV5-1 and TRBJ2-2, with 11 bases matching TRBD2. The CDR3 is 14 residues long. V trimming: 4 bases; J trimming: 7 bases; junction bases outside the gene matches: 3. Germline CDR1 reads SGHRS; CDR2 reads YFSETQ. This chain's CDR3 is CASSVGTSGGELFF. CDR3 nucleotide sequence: TGCGCCAGCAGCGTAGGGACTAGCGGCGGGGAGCTGTTTTTT.

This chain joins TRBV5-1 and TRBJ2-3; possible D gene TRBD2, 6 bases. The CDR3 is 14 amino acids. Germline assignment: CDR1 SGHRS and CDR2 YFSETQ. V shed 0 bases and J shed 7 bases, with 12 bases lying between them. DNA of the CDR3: TGCGCCAGCAGCTTGGTGTATCGGGGGAATACGCAGTATTTT. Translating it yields CASSLVYRGNTQYF.

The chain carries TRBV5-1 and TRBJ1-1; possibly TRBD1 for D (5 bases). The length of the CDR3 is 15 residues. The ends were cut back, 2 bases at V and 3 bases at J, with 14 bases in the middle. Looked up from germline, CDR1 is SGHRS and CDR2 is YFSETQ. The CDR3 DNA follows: TGCGCCAGCAGCTTCGGCGGGGCACCCTACACTGAAGCTTTCTTT. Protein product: CASSFGGAPYTEAFF. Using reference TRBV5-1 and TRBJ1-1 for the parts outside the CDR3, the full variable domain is KAGVTQTPRYLIKTRGQQVTLSCSPISGHRSVSWYQQTPGQGLQFLFEYFSETQRNKGNFPGRFSGRQFSNSRSEMNVSTLELGDSALYLCASSFGGAPYTEAFFGQGTRLTVV.

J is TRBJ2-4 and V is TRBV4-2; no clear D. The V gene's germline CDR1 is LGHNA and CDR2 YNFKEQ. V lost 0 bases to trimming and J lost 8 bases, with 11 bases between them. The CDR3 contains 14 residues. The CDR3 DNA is TGTGCCAGCAGCCAAGATAGGACCGCGTACATTCAGTACTTC. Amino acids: CASSQDRTAYIQYF.

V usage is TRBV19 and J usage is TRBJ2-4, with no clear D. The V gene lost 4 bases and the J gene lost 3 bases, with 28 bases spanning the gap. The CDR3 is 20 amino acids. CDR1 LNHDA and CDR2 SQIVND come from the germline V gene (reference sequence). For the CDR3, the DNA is TGTGCCAGTAGTAAGTCCCAGGAACGGACCGGCATATATGGCAAAAACATTCAGTACTTC. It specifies CASSKSQERTGIYGKNIQYF.

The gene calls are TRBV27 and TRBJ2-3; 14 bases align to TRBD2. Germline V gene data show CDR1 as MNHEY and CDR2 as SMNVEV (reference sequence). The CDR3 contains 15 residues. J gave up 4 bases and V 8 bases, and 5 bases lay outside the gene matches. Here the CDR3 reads CASGRLAGGSDTQYF. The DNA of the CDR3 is TGTGCCAGCGGCAGACTAGCGGGAGGGTCAGATACGCAGTATTTT.